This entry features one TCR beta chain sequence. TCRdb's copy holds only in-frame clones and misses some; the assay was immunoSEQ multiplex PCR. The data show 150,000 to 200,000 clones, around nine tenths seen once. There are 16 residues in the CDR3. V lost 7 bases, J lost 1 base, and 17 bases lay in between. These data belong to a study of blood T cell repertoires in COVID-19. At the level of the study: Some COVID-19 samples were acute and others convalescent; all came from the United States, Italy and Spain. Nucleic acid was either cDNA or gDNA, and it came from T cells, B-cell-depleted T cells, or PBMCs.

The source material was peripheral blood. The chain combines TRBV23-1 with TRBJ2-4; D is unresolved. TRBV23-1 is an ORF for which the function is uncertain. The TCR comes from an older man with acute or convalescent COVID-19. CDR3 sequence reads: CASTQNGVRAKNIQYF. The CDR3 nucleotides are TGCGCCAGCACCCAAAATGGAGTTAGGGCCAAAAACATTCAGTACTTC.